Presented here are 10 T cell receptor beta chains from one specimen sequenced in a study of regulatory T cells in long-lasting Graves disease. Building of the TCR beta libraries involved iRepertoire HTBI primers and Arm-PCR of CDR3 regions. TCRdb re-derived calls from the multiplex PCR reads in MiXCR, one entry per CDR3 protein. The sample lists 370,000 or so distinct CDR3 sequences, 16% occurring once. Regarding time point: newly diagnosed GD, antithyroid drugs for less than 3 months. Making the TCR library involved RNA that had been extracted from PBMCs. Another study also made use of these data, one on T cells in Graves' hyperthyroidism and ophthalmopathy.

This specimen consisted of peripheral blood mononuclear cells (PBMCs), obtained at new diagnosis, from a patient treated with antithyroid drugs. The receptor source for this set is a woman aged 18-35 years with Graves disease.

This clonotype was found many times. CDR3 residues: CASSHLLAGDEDTQYF. In nucleotides, the CDR3 is TGTGCCAGCAGCCACTTACTAGCGGGAGACGAAGATACGCAGTATTTT. The rearrangement links TRBV7-6 to TRBJ2-3; 11 bases align to TRBD2. CDR3 length equals 16 residues. Per the germline V gene, CDR1 is SGHVS and CDR2 is FNYEAQ. The V segment lost 5 bases and the J segment 5 bases; nucleotides outside the gene matches: 9. Full variable domain (outside the CDR3, taken from reference TRBV7-6 and TRBJ2-3): GAGVSQSPRYKVTKRGQDVALRCDPISGHVSLYWYRQALGQGPEFLTYFNYEAQQDKSGLPNDRFSAERPEGSISTLTIQRTEQRDSAMYRCASSHLLAGDEDTQYFGPGTRLTVL.

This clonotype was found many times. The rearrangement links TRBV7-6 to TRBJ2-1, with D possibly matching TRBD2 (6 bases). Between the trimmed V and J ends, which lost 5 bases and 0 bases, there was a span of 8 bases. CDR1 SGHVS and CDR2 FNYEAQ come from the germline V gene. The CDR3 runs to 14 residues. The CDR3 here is CASSGGASYNEQFF. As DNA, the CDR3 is TGTGCCAGCAGCGGCGGGGCCTCCTACAATGAGCAGTTCTTC.

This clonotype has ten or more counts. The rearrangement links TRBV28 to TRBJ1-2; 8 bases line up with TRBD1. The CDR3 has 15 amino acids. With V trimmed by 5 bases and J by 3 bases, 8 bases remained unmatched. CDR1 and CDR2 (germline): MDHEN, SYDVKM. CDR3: CASSPKYRGDYGYTF. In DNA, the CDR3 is TGTGCCAGCAGTCCTAAATACAGGGGGGACTATGGCTACACCTTC.

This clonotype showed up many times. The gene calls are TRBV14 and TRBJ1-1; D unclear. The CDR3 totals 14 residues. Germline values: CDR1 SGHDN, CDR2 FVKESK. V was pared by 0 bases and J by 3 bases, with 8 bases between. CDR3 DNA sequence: TGTGCCAGCAGCCAAGATTTCTGGGACACTGAAGCTTTCTTT. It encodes CASSQDFWDTEAFF.

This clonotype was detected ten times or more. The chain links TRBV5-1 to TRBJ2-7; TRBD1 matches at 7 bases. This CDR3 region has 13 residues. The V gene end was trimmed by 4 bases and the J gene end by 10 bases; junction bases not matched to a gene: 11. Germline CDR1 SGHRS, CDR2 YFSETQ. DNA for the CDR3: TGCGCCAGCAGCCCCGGACAGGATGCTACTCAGTACTTC. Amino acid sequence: CASSPGQDATQYF. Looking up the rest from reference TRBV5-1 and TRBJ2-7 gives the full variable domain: KAGVTQTPRYLIKTRGQQVTLSCSPISGHRSVSWYQQTPGQGLQFLFEYFSETQRNKGNFPGRFSGRQFSNSRSEMNVSTLELGDSALYLCASSPGQDATQYFGPGTRLTVT.

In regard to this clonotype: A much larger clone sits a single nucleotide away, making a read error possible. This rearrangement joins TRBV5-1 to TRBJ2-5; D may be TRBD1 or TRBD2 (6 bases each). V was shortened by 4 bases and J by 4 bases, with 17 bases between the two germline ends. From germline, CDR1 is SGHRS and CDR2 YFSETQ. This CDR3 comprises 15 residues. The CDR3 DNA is TGCGCCAGCAGCGGGGGGACAAGAGGATCAGAGACCCAGTACTTC. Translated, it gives CASSGGTRGSETQYF.

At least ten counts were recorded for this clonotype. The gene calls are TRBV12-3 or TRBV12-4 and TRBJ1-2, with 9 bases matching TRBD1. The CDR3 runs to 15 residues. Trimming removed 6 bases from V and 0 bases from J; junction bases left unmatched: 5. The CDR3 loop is CASSLGQGTNYGYTF. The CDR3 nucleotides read TGTGCCAGCAGCTTGGGACAGGGTACTAACTATGGCTACACCTTC.

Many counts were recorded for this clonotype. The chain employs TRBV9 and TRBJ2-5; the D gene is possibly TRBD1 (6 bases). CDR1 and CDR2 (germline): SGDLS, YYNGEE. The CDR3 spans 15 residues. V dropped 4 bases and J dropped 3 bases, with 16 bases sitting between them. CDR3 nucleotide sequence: TGTGCCAGCAGCCTCACCCCGCGGACAGAAGAGACCCAGTACTTC. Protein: CASSLTPRTEETQYF.

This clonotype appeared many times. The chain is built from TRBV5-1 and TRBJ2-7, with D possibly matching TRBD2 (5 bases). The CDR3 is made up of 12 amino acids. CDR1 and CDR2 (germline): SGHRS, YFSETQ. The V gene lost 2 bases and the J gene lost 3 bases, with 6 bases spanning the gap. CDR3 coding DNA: TGCGCCAGCAGCTTACTAGACTACGAGCAGTACTTC. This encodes CASSLLDYEQYF.

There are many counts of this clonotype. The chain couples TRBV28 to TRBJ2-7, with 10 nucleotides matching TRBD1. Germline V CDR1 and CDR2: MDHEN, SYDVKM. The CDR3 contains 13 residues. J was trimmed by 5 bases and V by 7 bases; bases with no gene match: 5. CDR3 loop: CASIGTGVHEQYF. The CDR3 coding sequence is TGTGCCAGCATCGGGACAGGGGTCCACGAGCAGTACTTC. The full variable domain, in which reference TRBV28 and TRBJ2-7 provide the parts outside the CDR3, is DVKVTQSSRYLVKRTGEKVFLECVQDMDHENMFWYRQDPGLGLRLIYFSYDVKMKEKGDIPEGYSVSREKKERFSLILESASTNQTSMYLCASIGTGVHEQYFGPGTRLTVT.